This TCR beta chain was documented in a study of shared clonotypes between healthy human individuals. Study findings and constraints: Naive subsets usually exceeded memory subsets in estimated richness.

Both subsets, CD45RA+ naive and CD45RA-negative memory, were split from the CD4+ cells. Regarding this clone: What it binds is unknown.

Profiled with immunoSEQ multiplex PCR; TCRdb holds only in-frame clones, not every one. This sample has 2 million to 2.5 million clones; 85% to 95% occur once, and the top ten carry around 0.13%. Looked up from germline, CDR1 is MDHEN and CDR2 is SYDVKM. This CDR3 region has 15 residues. Deletions cut 6 bases from V and 4 bases from J, with 13 bases between. The chain is built from TRBV28 and TRBJ2-6; D uncertain. The material sequenced was naive CD4+ T cells sorted from blood. Subset of the sample: CD45RA+ positively selected. The TCR sequence derives from a young man in good health. Here the CDR3 reads CASRTSGPGANVLTF. The DNA of the CDR3 is TGTGCCAGCAGGACCTCGGGTCCAGGGGCCAACGTCCTGACTTTC.